These 14 T cell receptor beta chains were sequenced from one sample in a study of shared clonotypes between healthy human individuals. CD45RO-negative, CCR7-selected cells formed the naive CD8 fraction, which excluded terminally differentiated effector memory CD45RA+ cells. Here immunoSEQ multiplex PCR was the method, and the copy in TCRdb shows in-frame clones only, minus some. The data contain hundreds of thousands of clones, 95% to 98% of them seen just once; the ten biggest clones take up 0.3% to 0.35%. The sequenced sample consisted of naive CD8+ T cells sorted from blood. The receptors shown here come from a man between 25 and 39 years old in good health.

The chain combines TRBV13 with TRBJ2-1; 7 nucleotides match TRBD2. Trimming took 7 bases from V and 4 from J; bases not matched to a gene: 10. The CDR3 is 15 residues long. Per germline, CDR1 PRHDT and CDR2 FYEKMQ (reference sequence). Here the CDR3 DNA reads TGTGCCAGCACCGCCCAGGCTAGCGGATACAATGAGCAGTTCTTC. The encoded protein is CASTAQASGYNEQFF. The complete variable domain, with remaining parts taken from reference TRBV13 and TRBJ2-1, reads AAGVIQSPRHLIKEKRETATLKCYPIPRHDTVYWYQQGPGQDPQFLISFYEKMQSDKGSIPDRFSAQQFSDYHSELNMSSLELGDSALYFCASTAQASGYNEQFFGPGTRLTVL.

The V and J genes are TRBV4-3 and TRBJ2-2; TRBD2 aligns across 7 bases. Germline V CDR1 and CDR2: LGHNA, YSLEER. With 0 bases clipped from V and 1 base from J, the junction kept 17 bases outside the gene matches. The CDR3 contains 21 residues. The CDR3 here is CASSQDLSLPSGLLNTGELFF. The CDR3 DNA sequence: TGCGCCAGCAGCCAAGATCTTTCCTTACCTAGCGGCCTACTGAACACCGGGGAGCTGTTTTTT.

The gene calls are TRBV11-2 and TRBJ2-4, with D possibly TRBD2 on 6 matching bases. Per the germline V gene, CDR1 is SGHAT and CDR2 is FQNNGV. The CDR3 covers 16 residues. V lost 4 bases and J 0 bases, leaving 13 bases between the germline ends. The CDR3 DNA is TGTGCCAGCAGCTCCGTAGCGGAATTAGCCAAAAACATTCAGTACTTC. It yields the protein CASSSVAELAKNIQYF.

The rearrangement links TRBV19 to TRBJ1-2; TRBD1 agrees at 11 bases. V lost 5 bases to trimming and J lost 1 base; unmatched junction nucleotides: 6. This CDR3 comprises 16 residues. Germline V gives CDR1 LNHDA, CDR2 SQIVND (reference sequence). The CDR3 spells CASSPDRGRVNYGYTF. The CDR3 DNA reads as TGTGCCAGTAGTCCGGACAGGGGGCGCGTTAACTATGGCTACACCTTC.

The chain has TRBV27 and TRBJ2-7; possibly TRBD2 for D (5 bases). Germline V gene lookup returns CDR1 MNHEY and CDR2 SMNVEV (reference sequence). The ends were cut back, 4 bases at V and 4 bases at J, with 14 bases in the middle. There are 14 residues in the CDR3. CDR3 DNA sequence: TGTGCCAGCAGTTACTACCGCCGAGGGTACGAGCAGTACTTC. Its protein product is CASSYYRRGYEQYF.

The rearrangement links TRBV18 to TRBJ1-2; TRBD1 might be the D (6 bases). Germline lookup yields CDR1 KGHSH and CDR2 LQKENI. This CDR3 comprises 17 residues. The V gene lost 2 bases and the J gene lost 3 bases, with 19 bases spanning the gap. DNA of the CDR3: TGTGCCAGCTCACCAGGCGACGGGGGCACGAGTGACTATGGCTACACCTTC. This encodes CASSPGDGGTSDYGYTF. The full variable domain, in which reference TRBV18 and TRBJ1-2 provide the parts outside the CDR3, is NAGVMQNPRHLVRRRGQEARLRCSPMKGHSHVYWYRQLPEEGLKFMVYLQKENIIDESGMPKERFSAEFPKEGPSILRIQQVVRGDSAAYFCASSPGDGGTSDYGYTFGSGTRLTVV.

The chain carries TRBV29-1 and TRBJ2-7; D perhaps matches TRBD2 (8 bases). CDR1 and CDR2 from the germline V gene are SQVTM and ANQGSEA. Trimming left V 6 bases short and J 0 bases short, with 24 bases between. The CDR3 has 17 residues. CDR3 bases: TGCAGCGTCCGGAGTAAGGGGGCCGGGACTAGCTCCTACGAGCAGTACTTC. This codes for CSVRSKGAGTSSYEQYF.

In DNA form, the CDR3 reads TGTGCCAGCAGCTTATTGGCAGGGGGCCCAAGCACAGATACGCAGTATTTT. Protein sequence: CASSLLAGGPSTDTQYF. The J gene is TRBJ2-3, the V gene TRBV11-1; 8 positions agree with TRBD1. The CDR3 contains 17 residues. Germline CDR1 and CDR2: SGHAT and FQDESV (reference sequence). Trimming cost V 2 bases and J 0 bases; bases outside gene matches: 7.

The gene calls are TRBV5-1 and TRBJ1-4; 7 nucleotides agree with TRBD1. Germline values: CDR1 SGHRS, CDR2 YFSETQ. CDR3 length: 17 amino acids. The J segment lost 8 bases and the V segment lost 2 bases, leaving 15 bases of the junction unmatched. The CDR3 DNA sequence: TGCGCCAGCAGCTTCGATACCCAGGGGGTCGAAGGAGAAAAACTGTTTTTT. Translation: CASSFDTQGVEGEKLFF.

The chain has TRBV9 and TRBJ2-1, with 7 bases that match TRBD2. The trim removed 0 bases at V and 8 bases at J, leaving 20 bases unmatched. This CDR3 comprises 19 residues. The germline gives CDR1 SGDLS, CDR2 YYNGEE. CDR3 residues: CASSVGLGAGGSIRDEQFF. The CDR3 DNA reads as TGTGCCAGCAGCGTAGGATTAGGGGCGGGCGGGAGTATTAGGGATGAGCAGTTCTTC.

The V gene is TRBV7-6, the J gene TRBJ2-7; TRBD2 matches at 7 bases. Germline lookup yields CDR1 SGHVS and CDR2 FNYEAQ. V was clipped by 3 bases and J by 0 bases; unmatched bases: 11. This CDR3 has 17 residues. The CDR3 sequence is CASSFSRGRETSYEQYF. The CDR3 DNA follows: TGTGCCAGCAGCTTCAGTCGTGGGAGGGAGACCTCCTACGAGCAGTACTTC.

The chain couples TRBV5-1 to TRBJ2-1; perhaps TRBD2 as D (5 bases). CDR3 length: 12 amino acids. CDR1 is SGHRS, CDR2 YFSETQ, per germline. Trimming left V 0 bases short and J 9 bases short, with 7 bases between. In nucleotides, the CDR3 is TGCGCCAGCAGCTTGGCCCGGGGTGAGCAGTTCTTC. Protein sequence: CASSLARGEQFF.

Concerning this clone: Within the sample, other DNA sequences also encode this same CDR3. CDR3 sequence: CASSVVGSSYNEQFF. The DNA for the CDR3 is TGTGCCAGCAGCGTAGTAGGGAGCTCCTACAATGAGCAGTTCTTC. The J gene is TRBJ2-1, the V gene TRBV9, with a tentative D call TRBD2 (5 bases). CDR1 is SGDLS and CDR2 is YYNGEE in the germline V gene. Trimming took 0 bases from V and 0 from J, leaving 7 bases between them. CDR3 length equals 15 residues.

This sequence joins TRBV27 and TRBJ1-2; possible D gene TRBD1, 5 bases. V was pared by 6 bases and J by 4 bases, with 15 bases between. The CDR3 is 14 amino acids. The germline V gene encodes CDR1 MNHEY and CDR2 SMNVEV (reference sequence). The chain's CDR3 is CASSQRDRLYGYTF. The CDR3 DNA reads as TGTGCCAGCAGCCAGAGGGACCGACTCTATGGCTACACCTTC.